Listed here are 21 T cell receptor beta chains from one sample, sequenced in a study of OX40 agonist ivuxolimab in advanced cancers. The assay was immunoSEQ multiplex PCR, and TCRdb's table has in-frame clones only and misses some. The repertoire consists of 5,000 to 6,500 clones, with about two thirds occurring once and the leading ten covering 50% to 60%. Material: CD4+ or CD8+ T cells sorted from blood, obtained in a trial of the OX40 agonist ivuxolimab. The receptors come from an adult with an advanced solid tumor such as melanoma, head and neck, liver or kidney cancer.

The chain has TRBV4-1 and TRBJ1-1; D gene unclear. This CDR3 is built from 14 residues. The V gene lost 1 base and the J gene lost 6 bases, with 12 bases spanning the gap. Germline V gene sequence: CDR1 MGHRA, CDR2 YSYEKL. In DNA, the CDR3 is TGCGCCAGCAGCCAAGGTGTAAGGAGCTCTGAAGCTTTCTTT. Translating it yields CASSQGVRSSEAFF.

J is TRBJ1-5 and V is TRBV4-3; D gene unclear. V was pared by 0 bases and J by 3 bases, with 3 bases between. The CDR3 has 13 residues. The germline CDR1 and CDR2 sequences are LGHNA and YSLEER. This CDR3 reads CASSQDHNQPQHF. The CDR3 coding sequence is TGCGCCAGCAGCCAAGACCACAATCAGCCCCAGCATTTT.

V and J are TRBV11-2 and TRBJ2-2; 7 nucleotides align to TRBD2. Per the germline V gene, CDR1 is SGHAT and CDR2 is FQNNGV. V lost 2 bases and J lost 0; bases outside the gene matches: 3. The length of the CDR3 is 16 residues. The CDR3 region is CASSLNLAANTGELFF. The CDR3 region has the DNA TGTGCCAGCAGCTTAAATCTAGCGGCGAACACCGGGGAGCTGTTTTTT. The whole variable domain, remainder taken from reference TRBV11-2 and TRBJ2-2, is EAGVAQSPRYKIIEKRQSVAFWCNPISGHATLYWYQQILGQGPKLLIQFQNNGVVDDSQLPKDRFSAERLKGVDSTLKIQPAKLEDSAVYLCASSLNLAANTGELFFGEGSRLTVL.

The CDR3 is CSVEDGGLNEKLFF. DNA for the CDR3: TGCAGCGTTGAGGATGGGGGCCTCAATGAAAAACTGTTTTTT. The chain carries TRBV29-1 and TRBJ1-4; D is possibly TRBD1 (6 bases). The CDR3 totals 14 residues. Trimming shortened V by 3 bases and J by 5 bases, and 13 bases separated the two germline ends. Germline V gene data show CDR1 as SQVTM and CDR2 as ANQGSEA.

The V gene is TRBV9, the J gene TRBJ2-2; D unresolved. Trimming removed 1 base at V and 2 bases at J, with 0 bases between. CDR1 is SGDLS and CDR2 is YYNGEE in the germline V gene. This CDR3 comprises 12 residues. CDR3 in amino acids: CASSVNTGELFF. In nucleotides, the CDR3 is TGTGCCAGCAGCGTAAACACCGGGGAGCTGTTTTTT.

By proportion, this clone is medium-sized. The V gene is TRBV6-1, the J gene TRBJ2-3, with 7 bases lining up with TRBD1. Germline-derived CDR1 and CDR2 are MNHNS and SASEGT. V gave up 1 base and J gave up 5 bases; unmatched junction bases: 9. The CDR3 is 16 residues long. The CDR3, as DNA: TGTGCCAGCAGTGAAGGCTGGACAGGAGGAGGAGATACGCAGTATTTT. Protein: CASSEGWTGGGDTQYF.

V is TRBV27 and J is TRBJ1-1; possible D gene TRBD1, 5 bases. Germline CDR1 is MNHEY and CDR2 is SMNVEV (reference sequence). The CDR3 runs to 14 residues. V lost 5 bases and J 0 bases, leaving 10 bases between the germline ends. The CDR3 sequence: CASSPGRMNTEAFF. The CDR3 DNA reads as TGTGCCAGCAGTCCGGGACGGATGAACACTGAAGCTTTCTTT.

The rearrangement links TRBV25-1 to TRBJ2-2, with D perhaps TRBD2 (5 bases). The V end was cut by 6 bases, the J end by 1 base, with 6 bases between. Germline lookup yields CDR1 MGHDK and CDR2 SYGVNS. The CDR3 totals 13 residues. The CDR3 sequence is CASSGKNTGELFF. The CDR3 nucleotides are TGTGCCAGCAGCGGGAAGAACACCGGGGAGCTGTTTTTT.

J is TRBJ2-2 and V is TRBV28; D tentatively reads TRBD1 or TRBD2 (5 bases each). The CDR3 has 16 amino acids. Trimming took 3 bases from V and 4 from J, leaving 15 bases between them. The V gene's germline CDR1 is MDHEN and CDR2 SYDVKM. CDR3 region: CASSFPSRDLTGELFF. The CDR3 DNA sequence: TGTGCCAGCAGTTTCCCCAGCCGGGACCTCACCGGGGAGCTGTTTTTT.

This chain links TRBV4-2 with TRBJ2-7, with D possibly TRBD2 on 7 matching bases. V was pared by 4 bases and J by 2 bases, with 21 bases between. Germline CDR1 and CDR2: LGHNA and YNFKEQ. This CDR3 region has 17 residues. The CDR3 sequence: CASSPPSGGGQPYEQYF. The DNA of the CDR3 is TGTGCCAGCAGCCCTCCCAGTGGGGGGGGACAACCCTACGAGCAGTACTTC.

The chain joins TRBV7-9 to TRBJ2-3, with TRBD2 identical over 8 bases. Germline CDR1 and CDR2: SEHNR and FQNEAQ (reference sequence). This CDR3 is built from 15 residues. With V trimmed by 0 bases and J by 8 bases, 7 bases remained unmatched. As DNA, the CDR3 is TGTGCCAGCAGCTTAGCTCGGGGGGGCCCAGGTACGCAGTATTTT. Residues: CASSLARGGPGTQYF.

The genes are TRBV4-1 and TRBJ2-5, with D possibly TRBD1 on 5 matching bases. Germline V gene lookup returns CDR1 MGHRA and CDR2 YSYEKL. The germline V and J ends were trimmed by 5 bases and 2 bases, with 9 bases remaining between them. The CDR3 covers 13 residues. The CDR3 loop reads CASSGHIQETQYF. CDR3 DNA: TGCGCCAGCAGCGGACACATACAAGAGACCCAGTACTTC.

This clone was seen only once. This chain connects TRBV4-3 to TRBJ2-1; 8 bases line up with TRBD2. The CDR3 totals 15 residues. Germline assignment: CDR1 LGHNA and CDR2 YSLEER. V was clipped by 4 bases and J by 7 bases; unmatched bases: 9. In nucleotides, the CDR3 is TGCGCCAGCAGCCCCGGGACTAGTAGTGGTAATGAGCAGTTCTTC. Translating gives CASSPGTSSGNEQFF.

V and J are TRBV6-5 and TRBJ2-7, with 7 positions matching TRBD2. The CDR3 runs to 13 residues. V lost 7 bases and J lost 6; bases outside the gene matches: 9. CDR1 and CDR2 from the germline V gene are MNHEY and SVGAGI. The CDR3 DNA reads TGTGCCAGCACCAATGGACTAGTAAGCGAGCAGTACTTC. Protein sequence: CASTNGLVSEQYF.

Sample share makes this clone medium-sized. CDR3 in amino acids: CASSMGQTHYEQYF. The DNA of the CDR3 is TGTGCCAGTAGTATGGGACAGACCCACTACGAGCAGTACTTC. The rearrangement joins TRBV19 to TRBJ2-7; TRBD1 matches at 7 bases. Germline V lookup: CDR1 LNHDA, CDR2 SQIVND (reference sequence). The CDR3 has 14 residues. Trimming removed 3 bases from V and 3 bases from J; junction bases left unmatched: 5.

The V gene is TRBV6-7, the J gene TRBJ2-6; D gene unclear. TRBV6-7 is filed as an ORF, its function uncertain. The CDR3 loop spans 17 amino acids. V was pared by 5 bases and J by 5 bases, with 19 bases between. The DNA for the CDR3 is TGTGCCAGCAGTATTATATTGCGTCAAAGTCGGGCCAACGTCCTGACTTTC. It encodes CASSIILRQSRANVLTF.

A few counts support this clone. V gene TRBV27 combines with J gene TRBJ1-2; a weak D match, TRBD1 (6 bases). The V gene's germline CDR1 is MNHEY and CDR2 SMNVEV (reference sequence). V was trimmed by 0 bases and J by 6 bases, leaving 14 bases between them. The CDR3 spans 15 residues. The CDR3 DNA reads as TGTGCCAGCAGTTTATCAACAGGGCACCTAAATGGCTACACCTTC. Protein: CASSLSTGHLNGYTF.

The chain carries TRBV4-1 and TRBJ1-2; D gene ambiguous. CDR1 MGHRA and CDR2 YSYEKL come from the germline V gene. The CDR3 runs 13 residues. The germline V and J ends were trimmed by 4 bases and 4 bases, with 10 bases remaining between them. CDR3 sequence: CASSPGNGYGYTF. The DNA of the CDR3 is TGCGCCAGCAGCCCCGGGAACGGCTATGGCTACACCTTC.

The rearrangement links TRBV4-1 to TRBJ2-3; TRBD1 matches at 10 bases. Trimming cost V 4 bases and J 1 base; bases outside gene matches: 8. The CDR3 runs 17 residues. From germline, CDR1 is MGHRA and CDR2 YSYEKL. This chain's CDR3 is CASSPWTGGIGTDTQYF. DNA for the CDR3: TGCGCCAGCAGCCCTTGGACAGGGGGTATCGGCACAGATACGCAGTATTTT.

The CDR3 DNA reads as TGTGCCAGCAGTGCCTACAGAGCAACTAATGAAAAACTGTTTTTT. It translates to CASSAYRATNEKLFF. The J gene is TRBJ1-4, the V gene TRBV27; D ambiguous. This CDR3 has 15 residues. Trimming shortened V by 5 bases and J by 0 bases, and 10 bases separated the two germline ends. The germline V gene has CDR1 MNHEY and CDR2 SMNVEV (reference sequence).

The chain carries TRBV7-2 and TRBJ1-1; 7 bases are shared with TRBD1. The J segment lost 4 bases and the V segment lost 4 bases, leaving 9 bases of the junction unmatched. Looked up from germline, CDR1 is SGHTA and CDR2 is FQGNSA. There are 15 residues in the CDR3. CDR3 protein: CASSSQGEFGTEAFF. The CDR3 DNA reads TGTGCCAGCAGCTCCCAGGGGGAGTTTGGCACTGAAGCTTTCTTT.